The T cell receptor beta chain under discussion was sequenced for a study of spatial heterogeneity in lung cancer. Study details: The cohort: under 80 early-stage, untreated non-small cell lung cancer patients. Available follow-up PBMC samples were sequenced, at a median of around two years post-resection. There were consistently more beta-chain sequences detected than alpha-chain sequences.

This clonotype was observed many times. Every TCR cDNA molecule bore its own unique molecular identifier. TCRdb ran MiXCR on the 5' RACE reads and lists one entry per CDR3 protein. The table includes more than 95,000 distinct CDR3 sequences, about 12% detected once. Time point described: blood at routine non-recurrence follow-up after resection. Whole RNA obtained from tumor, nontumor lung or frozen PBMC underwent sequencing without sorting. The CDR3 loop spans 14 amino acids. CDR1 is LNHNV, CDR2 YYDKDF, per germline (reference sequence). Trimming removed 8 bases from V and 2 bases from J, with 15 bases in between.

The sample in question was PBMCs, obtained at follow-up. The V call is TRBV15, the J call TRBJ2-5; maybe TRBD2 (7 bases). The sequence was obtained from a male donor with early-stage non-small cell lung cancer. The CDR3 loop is CATSDGGLQETQYF. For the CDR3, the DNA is TGTGCCACCTCAGACGGGGGGCTTCAAGAGACCCAGTACTTC.